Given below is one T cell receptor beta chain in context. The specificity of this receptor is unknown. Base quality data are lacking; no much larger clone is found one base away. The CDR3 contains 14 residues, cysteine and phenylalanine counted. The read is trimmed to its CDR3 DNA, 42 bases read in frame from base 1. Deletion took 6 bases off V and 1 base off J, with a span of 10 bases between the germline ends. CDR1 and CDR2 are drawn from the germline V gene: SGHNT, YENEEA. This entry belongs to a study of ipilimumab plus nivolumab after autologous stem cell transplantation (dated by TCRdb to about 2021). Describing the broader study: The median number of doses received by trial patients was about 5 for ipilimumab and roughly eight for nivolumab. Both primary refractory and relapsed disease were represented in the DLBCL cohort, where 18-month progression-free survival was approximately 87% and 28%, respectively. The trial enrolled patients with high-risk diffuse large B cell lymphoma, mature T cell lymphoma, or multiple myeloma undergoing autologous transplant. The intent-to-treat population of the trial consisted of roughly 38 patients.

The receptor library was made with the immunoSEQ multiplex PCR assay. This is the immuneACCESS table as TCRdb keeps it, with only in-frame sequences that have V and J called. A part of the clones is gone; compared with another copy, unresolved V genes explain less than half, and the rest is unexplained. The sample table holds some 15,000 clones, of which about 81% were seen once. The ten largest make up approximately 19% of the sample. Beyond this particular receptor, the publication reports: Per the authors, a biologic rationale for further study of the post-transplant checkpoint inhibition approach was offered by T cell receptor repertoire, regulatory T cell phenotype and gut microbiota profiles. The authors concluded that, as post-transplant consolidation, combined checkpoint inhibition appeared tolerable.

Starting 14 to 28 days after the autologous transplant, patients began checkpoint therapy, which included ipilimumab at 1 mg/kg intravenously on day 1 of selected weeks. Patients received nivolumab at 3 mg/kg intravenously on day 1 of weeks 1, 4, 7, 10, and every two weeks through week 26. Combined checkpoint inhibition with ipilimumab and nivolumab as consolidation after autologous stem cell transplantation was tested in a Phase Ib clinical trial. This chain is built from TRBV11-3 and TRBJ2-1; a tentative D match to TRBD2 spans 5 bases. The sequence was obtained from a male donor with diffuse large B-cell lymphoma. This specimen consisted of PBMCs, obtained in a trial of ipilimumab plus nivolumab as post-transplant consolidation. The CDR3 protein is CASRYGGSYNEQFF. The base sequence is TGTGCCAGCAGATATGGAGGTTCCTACAATGAGCAGTTCTTC.